This T cell receptor beta chain was captured by sequencing in a study of PD-L1 blockade in urothelial cancer. Time point indicated: pretreatment peripheral blood. Using immunoSEQ multiplex PCR, the repertoire was profiled, and TCRdb retains in-frame clones only, with some absent. The sample gives roughly 52,000 clones, around four fifths of which show up once; 1% to 1.5% is in the top ten. The source material was PBMCs, sampled around atezolizumab (anti-PD-L1) treatment. The receptor comes from a man over 45 with urothelial cancer.

The CDR3 loop is CASSLGGQGRETQYF. The CDR3 region has the DNA TGTGCCAGCAGTTTAGGAGGACAGGGGCGAGAGACCCAGTACTTC. The chain uses TRBV28 and TRBJ2-5; 9 nucleotides agree with TRBD1. CDR1 and CDR2 from the germline V gene are MDHEN and SYDVKM. V shed 2 bases and J 4 bases; nucleotides not matched to a gene: 5. The CDR3 runs to 15 residues. The entire variable domain, with the rest obtained from reference TRBV28 and TRBJ2-5, is as follows: DVKVTQSSRYLVKRTGEKVFLECVQDMDHENMFWYRQDPGLGLRLIYFSYDVKMKEKGDIPEGYSVSREKKERFSLILESASTNQTSMYLCASSLGGQGRETQYFGPGTRLLVL.